This T cell receptor beta chain was sequenced in a study of blood T cell repertoires in COVID-19. In the study overall: Both acute and convalescent COVID-19 samples were obtained from the United States, Italy and Spain. PBMCs, B-cell-depleted T cells, or T cells were the source of the cDNA or gDNA that made up the material.

As processed by the authors: From reference gene primer amplification, estimates of nucleated cell counts were derived. Method: immunoSEQ multiplex PCR; TCRdb's copy keeps in-frame clones and lacks some. V, J and clone size derive from that table, while D and trimming were established from the DNA sequence. In the table there are some 210,000 clones, approximately 84% of which are singletons. Input material: peripheral blood. This clonotype originated in an older woman with active or convalescent COVID-19.

DNA for the CDR3: TGTGCCAGCAGCCAAGAAACTCTAAGCTATAGCGGGAAGGAGACCCAGTACTTC. This sequence encodes CASSQETLSYSGKETQYF. The chain links TRBV3-1 (or the pseudogene TRBV3-2) to TRBJ2-5; the match to TRBD2 covers 8 bases. Trimming removed 0 bases from V and 5 bases from J; junction bases left unmatched: 14. This CDR3 is 18 amino acids long. Per germline, CDR1 LGHDT and CDR2 YNNKEL (reference sequence).